The 30 T cell receptor beta chains below come from one sample, sequenced in a study of shared clonotypes between healthy human individuals. Profiled with immunoSEQ multiplex PCR; TCRdb holds only in-frame clones, not every one. The sample gives 800,000 to 1,200,000 clones, 75% to 80% of which show up once; around 0.47% is in the top ten. Source material: memory CD4+ T cells from PBMCs. The subset here: CD45RA-negative fraction. Receptors originate from a man aged 18 to 29 in good health. Some clones in this sample may be carry-over from other donors' samples.

The rearrangement joins TRBV20-1 to TRBJ2-4; the D gene is possibly TRBD1 (6 bases). Germline CDR1 is DFQATT and CDR2 is SNEGSKA (reference sequence). Trimming shortened V by 6 bases and J by 7 bases, and 10 bases separated the two germline ends. This CDR3 spans 11 amino acids. The CDR3 protein is CSASGANIQYF. CDR3 nucleotides: TGCAGTGCCTCAGGGGCGAACATTCAGTACTTC.

J is TRBJ2-1 and V is TRBV30, with D perhaps TRBD1 (5 bases). Trimming shortened V by 0 bases and J by 0 bases, and 9 bases separated the two germline ends. Germline lookup yields CDR1 GTSNPN and CDR2 SVGIG (reference sequence). The CDR3 is 15 amino acids. CDR3 sequence reads: CAWSVRTISYNEQFF. CDR3 DNA: TGTGCCTGGAGTGTACGGACAATCTCCTACAATGAGCAGTTCTTC.

V is TRBV7-2 and J is TRBJ2-7; unclear D gene. Trimming removed 2 bases from V and 3 bases from J, with 5 bases in between. CDR1 is SGHTA and CDR2 is FQGNSA in the germline V gene. This CDR3 is 12 amino acids long. CDR3 nucleotide sequence: TGTGCCAGCAGCTTAACCCTCTACGAGCAGTACTTC. It codes for CASSLTLYEQYF.

The CDR3 region has the DNA TGTGCCAGCAGCCGATCGGTAGCGGGGAACACCGGGGAGCTGTTTTTT. Its translation is CASSRSVAGNTGELFF. This chain uses TRBV4-2 with TRBJ2-2; 7 nucleotides match TRBD2. CDR1 is LGHNA, CDR2 YNFKEQ, per germline. V lost 4 bases and J lost 1; bases outside the gene matches: 6. The CDR3 contains 16 residues.

The gene calls are TRBV7-6 and TRBJ2-3; 12 positions match TRBD2. The CDR3 sequence is 16 residues long. The V and J ends lost 3 bases and 4 bases, in that order; junction bases with no gene match: 5. The germline gives CDR1 SGHVS, CDR2 FNYEAQ. CDR3 sequence: CASSFLAGGPADTQYF. In DNA form, the CDR3 reads TGTGCCAGCAGCTTCCTAGCGGGAGGGCCAGCAGATACGCAGTATTTT. Together with reference TRBV7-6 and TRBJ2-3, the CDR3 gives the full variable domain: GAGVSQSPRYKVTKRGQDVALRCDPISGHVSLYWYRQALGQGPEFLTYFNYEAQQDKSGLPNDRFSAERPEGSISTLTIQRTEQRDSAMYRCASSFLAGGPADTQYFGPGTRLTVL.

As DNA, the CDR3 is TGTGCCAGCAGTACCGGAGGAATCCGCAATGAGCAGTTCTTC. As protein: CASSTGGIRNEQFF. The chain has TRBV9 and TRBJ2-1; the D gene is possibly TRBD2 (5 bases). The germline V gene has CDR1 SGDLS and CDR2 YYNGEE. Trimming removed 5 bases at V and 6 bases at J, with 15 bases between. The CDR3 loop spans 14 amino acids.

V usage is TRBV7-9 and J usage is TRBJ1-1; D uncertain. Germline V gene lookup returns CDR1 SEHNR and CDR2 FQNEAQ (reference sequence). This CDR3 is built from 12 residues. V was clipped by 4 bases and J by 3 bases, with 6 bases between them. This CDR3 is CASSSYDTEAFF. The CDR3 DNA reads TGTGCCAGCAGCTCCTATGACACTGAAGCTTTCTTT.

This chain uses TRBV7-3 with TRBJ2-3; tentatively, D is TRBD1 or TRBD2 (5 bases each). Germline CDR1 is SGHTA and CDR2 is FQGTGA. This CDR3 is built from 16 residues. V was clipped by 5 bases and J by 0 bases, with 15 bases between them. The CDR3 here is CASSPKGEISTDTQYF. CDR3 coding DNA: TGTGCCAGCAGCCCCAAAGGGGAGATTAGCACAGATACGCAGTATTTT.

V is TRBV19 and J is TRBJ2-3; TRBD2 matches at 9 bases. From germline, CDR1 is LNHDA and CDR2 SQIVND (reference sequence). With V trimmed by 1 base and J by 5 bases, 7 bases remained unmatched. This CDR3 is 16 amino acids long. The CDR3: CASSIGASGAGDTQYF. The CDR3 DNA reads as TGTGCCAGTAGTATAGGGGCTAGCGGGGCGGGAGATACGCAGTATTTT.

V gene TRBV10-2 combines with J gene TRBJ2-7, with TRBD2 identical over 10 bases. From germline, CDR1 is WSHSY and CDR2 SAAADI. The CDR3 covers 14 residues. J lost 3 bases, V lost 8 bases, and 7 bases had no gene match. As DNA, the CDR3 is TGCGCCAGCCAGCGGGAGGGCCGGAACTACGAGCAGTACTTC. It yields the protein CASQREGRNYEQYF.

The chain carries TRBV11-2 and TRBJ1-1, with 7 bases matching TRBD1. The CDR3 sequence is 15 residues long. Germline V gives CDR1 SGHAT, CDR2 FQNNGV. The junction had 8 bases not matched to a gene; V was cut back by 4 bases and J by 3 bases. The CDR3 nucleotides read TGTGCCAGCAGCTCGTTACAGGGGCTCCACACTGAAGCTTTCTTT. Translated, it gives CASSSLQGLHTEAFF. Filled out from reference TRBV11-2 and TRBJ1-1, the complete variable domain reads EAGVAQSPRYKIIEKRQSVAFWCNPISGHATLYWYQQILGQGPKLLIQFQNNGVVDDSQLPKDRFSAERLKGVDSTLKIQPAKLEDSAVYLCASSSLQGLHTEAFFGQGTRLTVV.

A note on this clone: The same CDR3 arises from other DNA sequences in this sample as well. This chain connects TRBV16 to TRBJ2-1; D remains unclear. Germline CDR1 KGHSY, CDR2 FQNENV. Trimming stripped 2 bases from V and 4 bases from J, with 6 bases between. The CDR3 loop spans 13 amino acids. DNA of the CDR3: TGTGCCAGCAGCCAAAGTAGGTACAATGAGCAGTTCTTC. It translates to CASSQSRYNEQFF.

The J gene is TRBJ1-2, the V gene TRBV28; TRBD1 matches 7 bases. This CDR3 comprises 12 residues. Trimming at V came to 5 bases and at J to 6 bases, leaving 3 bases not matched to a gene. In germline, CDR1 is MDHEN, CDR2 SYDVKM. CDR3 in amino acids: CASSDRADGYTF. CDR3 nucleotide sequence: TGTGCCAGCAGTGACAGGGCAGATGGCTACACCTTC.

The chain uses TRBV2 and TRBJ2-5; no reliable D call. CDR3 length equals 15 residues. V shed 3 bases and J shed 5 bases, with 16 bases lying between them. Per germline, CDR1 SNHLY and CDR2 FYNNEI. CDR3 loop: CASSDRRTVRETQYF. CDR3 bases: TGTGCCAGCAGTGATCGGCGGACGGTCAGGGAGACCCAGTACTTC.

This clone was seen repeatedly, ten times or more. The chain is built from TRBV30 and TRBJ1-4; D might be TRBD1 (5 bases). The germline V gene encodes CDR1 GTSNPN and CDR2 SVGIG (reference sequence). The CDR3 has 14 amino acids. V was trimmed by 4 bases and J by 4 bases, leaving 13 bases between them. The CDR3 coding sequence is TGTGCCTGGAACCCACCGGGACTTAATGAAAAACTGTTTTTT. It specifies CAWNPPGLNEKLFF.

This clone was seen just once. The chain links TRBV28 to TRBJ2-7; the D gene could be TRBD1 or TRBD2 (5 bases each). Per germline, CDR1 MDHEN and CDR2 SYDVKM. V was trimmed by 7 bases and J by 1 base, leaving 26 bases between them. The CDR3 loop spans 18 amino acids. Written as DNA, the CDR3 is TGTGCCAGCATGAGGAGAACTGTTGGGGGTAGCTGGTCCTACGAGCAGTACTTC. Translated, it gives CASMRRTVGGSWSYEQYF. The variable domain in full, completed from reference TRBV28 and TRBJ2-7, reads DVKVTQSSRYLVKRTGEKVFLECVQDMDHENMFWYRQDPGLGLRLIYFSYDVKMKEKGDIPEGYSVSREKKERFSLILESASTNQTSMYLCASMRRTVGGSWSYEQYFGPGTRLTVT.

Comments on this clone: In the same sample, other DNA sequences code for this CDR3. J is TRBJ1-4 and V is TRBV18; no clear D gene. CDR1 and CDR2 (germline): KGHSH, LQKENI. V was cut by 3 bases and J by 5 bases, with 4 bases left in between. The CDR3 covers 12 residues. DNA of the CDR3: TGTGCCAGCTCACCCCGCAATGAAAAACTGTTTTTT. The encoded protein is CASSPRNEKLFF.

This clone was seen repeatedly, ten times or more. The gene calls are TRBV7-2 and TRBJ2-5, with TRBD1 identical over 9 bases. The CDR3 has 13 residues. Losses at the gene ends were 5 bases for V and 5 bases for J; bases not matched to a gene: 3. CDR1 and CDR2 from the germline V gene are SGHTA and FQGNSA. CDR3: CASSKGQGETQYF. The DNA for the CDR3 is TGTGCCAGCAGCAAAGGACAGGGGGAGACCCAGTACTTC.

In this sample, this clone turned up a few times. This CDR3 is also generated by other DNA sequences in the sample. V usage is TRBV14 and J usage is TRBJ2-7; unclear D gene. Trimming pared 0 bases from V and 4 bases from J, leaving 7 bases between. CDR3 size: 13 residues. Looked up from germline, CDR1 is SGHDN and CDR2 is FVKESK. The CDR3 protein is CASSQDLGYEQYF. CDR3 sequence (DNA): TGTGCCAGCAGCCAAGATCTTGGGTACGAGCAGTACTTC.

This rearrangement joins TRBV5-1 to TRBJ2-7; 12 nucleotides match TRBD2. Germline V CDR1 and CDR2: SGHRS, YFSETQ. This CDR3 has 16 amino acids. J gave up 0 bases and V 0 bases, and 1 base lay outside the gene matches. CDR3 residues: CASSLGTSGDSYEQYF. In DNA form, the CDR3 reads TGCGCCAGCAGCTTGGGGACTAGCGGGGACTCCTACGAGCAGTACTTC.

In this sample, this clone turned up many times. The J gene is TRBJ2-4, the V gene TRBV6-6; 8 bases map to TRBD2. Germline V gene data show CDR1 as MNHNY and CDR2 as SVGAGI (reference sequence). The CDR3 totals 16 residues. The junction had 4 bases not matched to a gene; V was cut back by 0 bases and J by 3 bases. CDR3 nucleotides: TGTGCCAGCAGTTACTCGGGACTAGGAGTCAAAAACATTCAGTACTTC. It yields the protein CASSYSGLGVKNIQYF.

This chain links TRBV11-1 with TRBJ2-1; D is perhaps TRBD2 (6 bases). Germline V CDR1 and CDR2: SGHAT, FQDESV (reference sequence). This CDR3 spans 14 amino acids. Trimming left V 5 bases short and J 9 bases short, with 17 bases between. The CDR3 sequence: CASSPLTSFFEQFF. CDR3 DNA: TGTGCCAGCAGCCCCCTGACTAGTTTTTTTGAGCAGTTCTTC.

The table lists this clone with a few counts. The chain is built from TRBV18 and TRBJ2-7; 7 bases agree with TRBD1. With V trimmed by 5 bases and J by 6 bases, 4 bases remained unmatched. The CDR3 runs to 12 residues. Germline V gene data show CDR1 as KGHSH and CDR2 as LQKENI. Here the CDR3 reads CASSYDRAEQYF. CDR3 DNA: TGTGCCAGCTCATACGACAGGGCCGAGCAGTACTTC.

The gene calls are TRBV27 and TRBJ2-1; D tentatively fits TRBD1 or TRBD2 (6 bases each). V was shortened by 5 bases and J by 0 bases, with 14 bases between the two germline ends. This CDR3 contains 16 residues. CDR1 is MNHEY and CDR2 is SMNVEV in the germline V gene (reference sequence). The CDR3 DNA follows: TGTGCCAGCAGTCCTAGGGGGAGGACCTCCTACAATGAGCAGTTCTTC. It yields the protein CASSPRGRTSYNEQFF.

This clone was counted a few times. V usage is TRBV5-4 and J usage is TRBJ2-5; D uncertain. Per germline, CDR1 SGHNT and CDR2 YYREEE (reference sequence). The CDR3 is made up of 14 amino acids. V dropped 4 bases and J dropped 2 bases, with 12 bases sitting between them. The CDR3 sequence is CASSTPMGQETQYF. The CDR3 DNA sequence: TGTGCCAGCAGCACCCCGATGGGGCAAGAGACCCAGTACTTC. The full variable domain, its missing parts supplied by reference TRBV5-4 and TRBJ2-5, is ETGVTQSPTHLIKTRGQQVTLRCSSQSGHNTVSWYQQALGQGPQFIFQYYREEENGRGNFPPRFSGLQFPNYSSELNVNALELDDSALYLCASSTPMGQETQYFGPGTRLLVL.

A note on this clone: This specimen includes other DNA sequences encoding the same CDR3. The chain uses TRBV7-9 and TRBJ1-1; D is possibly TRBD1 (5 bases). Germline assignment: CDR1 SEHNR and CDR2 FQNEAQ (reference sequence). V was clipped by 4 bases and J by 11 bases, with 11 bases between them. This CDR3 is 11 amino acids long. In DNA, the CDR3 is TGTGCCAGCAGCTGGGGGGACGGGGCTTTCTTT. This sequence encodes CASSWGDGAFF.

This clone was recorded a few times. The V and J genes are TRBV4-2 and TRBJ2-7; 9 bases fit TRBD1. The CDR3 is made up of 14 amino acids. Per the germline V gene, CDR1 is LGHNA and CDR2 is YNFKEQ. The V segment lost 1 base and the J segment 2 bases; nucleotides outside the gene matches: 0. The CDR3 reads CASSQGQGAYEQYF. DNA of the CDR3: TGTGCCAGCAGCCAAGGACAGGGGGCCTACGAGCAGTACTTC.

V is TRBV28 and J is TRBJ2-5; TRBD2 matches 11 bases. Germline V CDR1 and CDR2: MDHEN, SYDVKM. There are 14 residues in the CDR3. V dropped 6 bases and J dropped 6; count of bases not matched to a gene: 6. The CDR3 is CASRELAGEQTQYF. CDR3 DNA: TGTGCCAGCAGAGAACTAGCGGGAGAACAGACCCAGTACTTC.

For this clone: Other DNA variants within this sample encode the same CDR3. The rearrangement links TRBV6-1 to TRBJ2-2; TRBD2 is a possible D gene (5 bases). The CDR3 runs 15 residues. In germline, CDR1 is MNHNS, CDR2 SASEGT. Trimming took 7 bases from V and 2 from J, leaving 14 bases between them. CDR3 in amino acids: CASTRGSANTGELFF. The CDR3 nucleotides read TGTGCCAGCACCCGAGGTAGCGCCAACACCGGGGAGCTGTTTTTT.

The J gene is TRBJ2-6, the V gene TRBV5-4; D might be TRBD1 or TRBD2, each matching 6 bases. CDR3 size: 19 residues. Germline CDR1 and CDR2: SGHNT and YYREEE (reference sequence). Between the trimmed V and J ends, which lost 4 bases and 4 bases, there was a span of 24 bases. DNA for the CDR3: TGTGCCAGCAGCCCTAAGGGGGGAGTGCCCCACTCGGGGGCCAACGTCCTGACTTTC. Translation gives CASSPKGGVPHSGANVLTF.